This is a list of T cell receptor beta chains from one sample in a study of cytomegalovirus exposure and HLA in healthy donors. Profiling relied on immunoSEQ multiplex PCR, and the TCRdb table lists in-frame clones only, not all of them. The table shows some 200,000 clones, with approximately 85% occurring only once. The sample taken for sequencing was PBMCs. These receptors all stem from a girl aged 5-17 years in good health and CMV-seropositive. Each CDR3 is given with its conserved first and last residue. The order of the fields is CDR3 protein, CDR3 DNA, clone size, V gene, D gene, J gene. The D gene is left open where the match is weak. The size of a clone is reported for some rows only, either as once, few or many, or as a class for expanded clones.

CDR3: CSAESGTYEQYF
DNA: TGCAGCGCGGAGAGCGGGACCTACGAGCAGTACTTC
size: .
V: TRBV29-1
D: TRBD2
J: TRBJ2-7

CDR3: CASSDDGVGYNSPLHF
DNA: TGTGCCAGCAGCGACGACGGGGTGGGGTATAATTCACCCCTCCACTTT
size: .
V: TRBV5-4
D: .
J: TRBJ1-6

CDR3: CASSLVVNNEQFF
DNA: TGTGCCAGCAGCTTAGTAGTAAACAATGAGCAGTTCTTC
size: .
V: TRBV7-2
D: .
J: TRBJ2-1

CDR3: CASSELGGGTQYF
DNA: TGTGCCAGCAGTGAATTGGGGGGAGGGACCCAGTACTTC
size: .
V: TRBV6-1
D: .
J: TRBJ2-5

CDR3: CASGTGDGYTF
DNA: TGTGCCAGCGGTACAGGGGATGGCTACACCTTC
size: .
V: TRBV11-2
D: TRBD1
J: TRBJ1-2

CDR3: CASSQPGGTEQYF
DNA: TGTGCCAGCAGCCAACCGGGTGGGACTGAGCAGTACTTC
size: .
V: TRBV6-5
D: .
J: TRBJ2-7

CDR3: CASSQARDRVTDTQYF
DNA: TGCGCCAGCAGCCAAGCTCGGGACAGGGTCACAGATACGCAGTATTTT
size: .
V: TRBV4-1
D: TRBD1
J: TRBJ2-3

CDR3: CASSFTGSLTGELFF
DNA: TGTGCCAGCAGCTTTACCGGGTCCTTAACCGGGGAGCTGTTTTTT
size: once
V: TRBV11-2
D: .
J: TRBJ2-2

CDR3: CASSLVLAGGPYNEQFF
DNA: TGTGCCAGCAGCTTAGTTTTAGCGGGGGGACCGTACAATGAGCAGTTCTTC
size: .
V: TRBV7-8
D: TRBD2
J: TRBJ2-1

CDR3: CASSLGQQGTEAFF
DNA: TGTGCCAGCAGCTTAGGCCAACAGGGAACTGAAGCTTTCTTT
size: .
V: TRBV7-2
D: .
J: TRBJ1-1

CDR3: CASSYGIRGAHNEQFF
DNA: TGTGCCAGCAGTTACGGGATACGGGGGGCGCACAATGAGCAGTTCTTC
size: .
V: TRBV6-5
D: .
J: TRBJ2-1

CDR3: CALLREDYTEAFF
DNA: TGTGCCCTCCTCAGGGAAGATTACACTGAAGCTTTCTTT
size: .
V: TRBV6-5
D: .
J: TRBJ1-1

CDR3: CASSLSGNTIYF
DNA: TGTGCCAGTTCCCTTTCGGGAAACACCATATATTTT
size: .
V: TRBV19
D: .
J: TRBJ1-3

CDR3: CATKEDSSSYEQYF
DNA: TGTGCCACCAAGGAGGACAGTTCCTCCTACGAGCAGTACTTC
size: .
V: TRBV19
D: .
J: TRBJ2-7

CDR3: CASFRTLNTGELFF
DNA: TGTGCCAGCTTTAGGACATTGAACACCGGGGAGCTGTTTTTT
size: .
V: TRBV6-6
D: .
J: TRBJ2-2

CDR3: CASSLRAGTDEQYF
DNA: TGTGCCAGCAGCTTACGGGCAGGGACAGACGAGCAGTACTTC
size: few
V: TRBV7-2
D: TRBD1
J: TRBJ2-7

CDR3: CASSQDWTGAGNEQFF
DNA: TGCGCCAGCAGCCAAGACTGGACAGGGGCGGGGAATGAGCAGTTCTTC
size: .
V: TRBV4-1
D: TRBD1
J: TRBJ2-1

CDR3: CASRPDSNYGYTF
DNA: TGTGCCAGCAGACCCGACAGTAACTATGGCTACACCTTC
size: .
V: TRBV5-4
D: .
J: TRBJ1-2

CDR3: CASSHPGQGETYGYTF
DNA: TGTGCCAGCAGCCATCCCGGACAGGGGGAAACCTATGGCTACACCTTC
size: .
V: TRBV9
D: TRBD1
J: TRBJ1-2

CDR3: CASSFWGRETQYF
DNA: TGTGCCAGCAGCTTTTGGGGGCGAGAGACCCAGTACTTC
size: .
V: TRBV11-2
D: .
J: TRBJ2-5

CDR3: CASSPGQGEGYTF
DNA: TGTGCCAGCAGTCCCGGACAGGGTGAAGGCTACACCTTC
size: few
V: TRBV7-2
D: TRBD1
J: TRBJ1-2

CDR3: CSADRGTGPGNTIYF
DNA: TGCAGCGCCGACAGGGGGACAGGACCTGGAAACACCATATATTTT
size: .
V: TRBV29-1
D: TRBD1
J: TRBJ1-3

CDR3: CASSLTTGATYEQYF
DNA: TGTGCCAGCAGCTTAACGACAGGAGCAACCTACGAGCAGTACTTC
size: once
V: TRBV9
D: .
J: TRBJ2-7

CDR3: CASRGPGTDTQYF
DNA: TGTGCCAGCAGGGGGCCCGGCACAGATACGCAGTATTTT
size: .
V: TRBV2
D: .
J: TRBJ2-3

CDR3: CASSFRQEETQYF
DNA: TGCGCCAGCAGCTTTAGGCAGGAAGAGACCCAGTACTTC
size: .
V: TRBV5-1
D: .
J: TRBJ2-5

CDR3: CASSVVASGSTDTQYF
DNA: TGTGCCAGCAGCGTAGTGGCTAGCGGAAGCACAGATACGCAGTATTTT
size: .
V: TRBV9
D: TRBD2
J: TRBJ2-3

CDR3: CASSLGGEVSYEQYF
DNA: TGTGCCAGCAGCCTCGGGGGAGAGGTCTCCTACGAGCAGTACTTC
size: .
V: TRBV6-6
D: .
J: TRBJ2-7

CDR3: CASRRTQLQETQYF
DNA: TGTGCCAGCAGGCGTACACAGCTGCAAGAGACCCAGTACTTC
size: .
V: TRBV6-5
D: .
J: TRBJ2-5